The 8 T cell receptor beta chains below were found in one sample sequenced in a study of glioma-infiltrating T cells after dendritic cell vaccination. This table comes from immunoSEQ multiplex PCR, and its TCRdb copy is limited to in-frame clones, with some not included. This sample yields 80,000 to 100,000 clones, of which over 60% are seen a single time; approximately 5.9% belongs to the top ten. The sequences come from blood, collected before dendritic cell vaccination. The receptor set was obtained from a human donor with glioblastoma.

The rearrangement uses TRBV5-1 and TRBJ2-1; D gene unclear. Germline V gives CDR1 SGHRS, CDR2 YFSETQ. The CDR3 has 17 amino acids. V lost 1 base, J lost 0 bases, and 14 bases lay in between. The DNA of the CDR3 is TGCGCCAGCAGCTTGAAAGCGAAACCGAGCTCCTACAATGAGCAGTTCTTC. Amino acid sequence: CASSLKAKPSSYNEQFF.

In this sample, this clone turned up a few times. J is TRBJ2-1 and V is TRBV2; no clear D. Per germline, CDR1 SNHLY and CDR2 FYNNEI. V dropped 0 bases and J dropped 1 base, with 7 bases sitting between them. The CDR3 extends over 15 amino acids. CDR3 in DNA: TGTGCCAGCAGTGAAGCTACGGGTTCCTACAATGAGCAGTTCTTC. It translates to CASSEATGSYNEQFF.

This clone was counted a single time. The V and J genes are TRBV5-1 and TRBJ1-2; D possibly corresponds to TRBD1 (6 bases). The V and J ends lost 4 bases and 2 bases respectively, with 15 bases between them. There are 15 residues in the CDR3. In germline, CDR1 is SGHRS, CDR2 YFSETQ. The CDR3 is CASSGRRQGNYGYTF. The CDR3 bases are TGCGCCAGCAGCGGCAGAAGGCAGGGGAACTATGGCTACACCTTC.

This rearrangement joins TRBV2 to TRBJ2-1, with 8 bases aligning to TRBD2. In germline, CDR1 is SNHLY, CDR2 FYNNEI. CDR3 length equals 12 residues. With 7 bases clipped from V and 8 bases from J, the junction kept 4 bases outside the gene matches. CDR3 bases: TGTGCCAGCACGGGACTAGTTCATGAGCAGTTCTTC. This gives the protein CASTGLVHEQFF.

V and J are TRBV25-1 and TRBJ1-1; 8 nucleotides line up with TRBD1. Unmatched junction bases numbered 10, after V lost 1 base and J lost 3 bases. The CDR3 is 17 amino acids. Germline V lookup: CDR1 MGHDK, CDR2 SYGVNS. Here the CDR3 reads CASSELRTGPWDTEAFF. The DNA for the CDR3 is TGTGCCAGCAGTGAATTAAGGACAGGGCCTTGGGACACTGAAGCTTTCTTT. The variable domain in full, with the rest retrieved from reference TRBV25-1 and TRBJ1-1, is EADIYQTPRYLVIGTGKKITLECSQTMGHDKMYWYQQDPGMELHLIHYSYGVNSTEKGDLSSESTVSRIRTEHFPLTLESARPSHTSQYLCASSELRTGPWDTEAFFGQGTRLTVV.

The chain carries TRBV5-1 and TRBJ2-7, with no clear D. Germline-derived CDR1 and CDR2 are SGHRS and YFSETQ. The CDR3 has 14 residues. V lost 0 bases, J lost 5 bases, and 12 bases lay in between. The DNA for the CDR3 is TGCGCCAGCAGCTTGGCACTACAAAGCCACGAGCAGTACTTC. This gives the protein CASSLALQSHEQYF.

The chain links TRBV28 to TRBJ1-1, with TRBD1 matching over 9 bases. Germline V gene lookup returns CDR1 MDHEN and CDR2 SYDVKM. The V gene end was trimmed by 8 bases and the J gene end by 0 bases; junction bases not matched to a gene: 13. CDR3 size: 17 residues. The DNA of the CDR3 is TGTGCCAGCTATAGACCGGGACAGGGAGGATTGAACACTGAAGCTTTCTTT. Amino acids: CASYRPGQGGLNTEAFF.

The table lists this clone with a count of one. This chain connects TRBV28 to TRBJ2-7, with a tentative D call TRBD1 (6 bases). CDR1 MDHEN and CDR2 SYDVKM come from the germline V gene. The CDR3 spans 16 residues. The germline V and J ends were trimmed by 1 base and 3 bases, with 16 bases remaining between them. The CDR3, as DNA: TGTGCCAGCAGTTTATTTTTCGGACAGAGCTACTACGAGCAGTACTTC. This sequence encodes CASSLFFGQSYYEQYF.